A selection of T cell receptor beta chains follows, all from one sample in a study of blood T cell repertoires in COVID-19. Profiled with immunoSEQ multiplex PCR; TCRdb holds only in-frame clones, not every one. The profile shows about 330,000 clones, roughly 87% of them singletons. The sample was PBMCs or T cells enriched from blood (not recorded which). The origin of the receptors is a woman aged 25 to 39 who had recovered from COVID-19. The CDR3 runs from the conserved cysteine through the conserved F or W. The D gene is left open where the match is weak. Clone size is shown for a subset of rows, as once, few, many or a class of expanded clone.

d_gene,j_gene,abundance,v_gene,CDR3aa
NA,TRBJ2-4,NA,TRBV6-5,CASSPSAKNIQYF
TRBD1,TRBJ2-4,NA,TRBV27,CASSLTGGSSKNIQYF
NA,TRBJ1-3,NA,TRBV3-1/TRBV3-2,CASSQDRGAGYGNTIYF
TRBD1,TRBJ1-2,NA,TRBV6-5,CASRVDRGDGYTF
TRBD2,TRBJ2-1,NA,TRBV2,CASSGLAGGDNEQFF
NA,TRBJ1-2,NA,TRBV5-4,CASSFPGGAGYTF
NA,TRBJ2-7,NA,TRBV2,CASNPENYEQYF
NA,TRBJ1-4,NA,TRBV9,CASSRGEKLFF
TRBD1,TRBJ1-5,NA,TRBV6-2/TRBV6-3,CASSYAGTGNQPQHF
NA,TRBJ2-7,few,TRBV3-1/TRBV3-2,CASSQEARNYEQYF
TRBD2,TRBJ2-5,NA,TRBV30,CAWSVKASGGYETQYF
TRBD2,TRBJ2-5,NA,TRBV9,CASSVAPTSGTEETQYF
NA,TRBJ2-6,few,TRBV4-1,CASSQDVGLGVLTF
NA,TRBJ2-7,NA,TRBV5-1,CASSLVASPDYEQYF
TRBD2,TRBJ2-1,NA,TRBV10-1,CASSVSGGPYNEQFF
NA,TRBJ2-2,NA,TRBV7-9,CASSPGQNTGELFF
TRBD1,TRBJ1-1,NA,TRBV13,CASSPAGTGGFTEAFF
NA,TRBJ2-1,NA,TRBV19,CASSIATGPYNEQFF
NA,TRBJ1-5,NA,TRBV21-1,CASSHVGGHQPQHF
NA,TRBJ2-3,NA,TRBV14,CASSQVWGPADTQYF
TRBD2,TRBJ2-5,NA,TRBV4-2,CASSQETSGGPWTQYF
NA,TRBJ1-3,NA,TRBV5-1,CASSDPGAGNTIYF
TRBD1,TRBJ1-2,once,TRBV27,CASSRQADRAHYGYTF
NA,TRBJ1-4,NA,TRBV7-8,CASSLALIPTATNEKLFF
NA,TRBJ1-5,once,TRBV4-1,CASSQVVNSKPQHF
NA,TRBJ1-4,NA,TRBV30,CAWSVIRGTNEKLFF
NA,TRBJ1-2,NA,TRBV6-1,CASSDEAGSYGYTF
NA,TRBJ1-4,NA,TRBV4-3,CASSQDPGPGSGATNEKLFF
NA,TRBJ1-2,few,TRBV7-9,CASSLVGGVGYTF
TRBD2,TRBJ2-7,NA,TRBV5-1,CASSFISGGYEQYF
TRBD1,TRBJ1-3,NA,TRBV7-6,CASSRDSTSGNTIYF
TRBD2,TRBJ2-3,NA,TRBV4-2,CASSQGLAAKTDTQYF
NA,TRBJ1-3,NA,TRBV6-5,CASSIGSLSGNTIYF
NA,TRBJ1-5,NA,TRBV4-1,CASSQIKGLGQPQHF
TRBD2,TRBJ2-7,once,TRBV7-2,CASSAGTSGGVNF
TRBD2,TRBJ2-5,NA,TRBV19,CASSPRTSQVWETQYF
NA,TRBJ2-1,NA,TRBV11-3,CASSLGANNEQFF
NA,TRBJ2-1,once,TRBV5-1,CASSLPGSSYNEQFF
NA,TRBJ2-1,NA,TRBV7-6,CASSFGALGRNEQFF
NA,TRBJ1-5,NA,TRBV5-5,CASSLLGQSGGNQPQHF
NA,TRBJ2-7,NA,TRBV6-5,CASRGARNYEQYF
TRBD2,TRBJ2-2,NA,TRBV2,CASRTSPGELFF
TRBD1,TRBJ1-3,once,TRBV5-1,CASSPQGSGNTIYF
TRBD1,TRBJ1-3,NA,TRBV5-1,CASSFQTPPGGSGNTIYF
NA,TRBJ2-7,NA,TRBV7-6,CASSLGGPYEQYF
NA,TRBJ2-2,NA,TRBV6-5,CASTQDRRNTGELFF
TRBD2,TRBJ2-7,NA,TRBV5-6,CASSRPSGGTSSYEQYF
NA,TRBJ1-2,NA,TRBV19,CASSIGGANGYTF
NA,TRBJ2-6,once,TRBV6-5,CASRRYSGANVLTF
TRBD1,TRBJ1-1,once,TRBV10-3,CAISSETGSEAFF
TRBD1,TRBJ2-5,NA,TRBV7-2,CASSPGQDNQETQYF
TRBD1,TRBJ2-7,NA,TRBV6-5,CASSPSGTGAYEQYF
NA,TRBJ2-7,NA,TRBV27,CASSFGDYDEQYF
TRBD1,TRBJ1-1,NA,TRBV30,CAWTRQGTGTEAFF